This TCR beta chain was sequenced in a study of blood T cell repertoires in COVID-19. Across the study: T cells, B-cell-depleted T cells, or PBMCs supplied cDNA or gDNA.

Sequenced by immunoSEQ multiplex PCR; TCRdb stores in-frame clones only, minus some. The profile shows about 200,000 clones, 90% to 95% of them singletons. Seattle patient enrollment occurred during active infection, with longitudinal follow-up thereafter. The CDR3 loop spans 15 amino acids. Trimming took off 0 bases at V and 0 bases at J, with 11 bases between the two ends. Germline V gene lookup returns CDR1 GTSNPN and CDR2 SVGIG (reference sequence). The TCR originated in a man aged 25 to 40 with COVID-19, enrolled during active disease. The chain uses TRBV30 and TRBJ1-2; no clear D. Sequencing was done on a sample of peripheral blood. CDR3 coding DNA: TGTGCCTGGAGTGTACCGGAGTTAGCTAACTATGGCTACACCTTC. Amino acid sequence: CAWSVPELANYGYTF.